This TCR beta chain was recorded in a study of blood T cell repertoires in COVID-19. The table came from immunoSEQ multiplex PCR; TCRdb's copy has only in-frame clones and leaves some out. The sample has 120,000 or so clones; roughly 84% are singletons. The CDR3 totals 14 residues. CDR1 is SGHNT and CDR2 is YYREEE in the germline V gene (reference sequence). V was pared by 4 bases and J by 3 bases, with 14 bases between. This clone was counted once. The TCR sequence derives from an elderly woman with acute or convalescent COVID-19. The chain combines TRBV5-4 with TRBJ2-7; D is unresolved. Sequencing was done on a sample of peripheral blood. CDR3 nucleotide sequence: TGTGCCAGCAGCAGCAATGAGAGGTTCTACGAGCAGTACTTC. Translation gives CASSSNERFYEQYF.